These T cell receptor beta chains were read from a single sample in a study of blood T cells in healthy people across ages. Each CDR3 protein gets one entry after TCRdb re-called the 5' RACE reads with MiXCR. The sample consists of 2 million or so distinct CDR3 sequences, roughly 49% of them appearing once. Sequencing was carried out using blood. The source of these receptors is a middle-aged woman in good health. Each CDR3 is given with its conserved first and last residue. Fields, in order: V gene, clone size, CDR3 length, J gene, CDR3 protein. Not all rows give a size; the values are once, few, many and, for expanded clones, a class.

>TRBV6-5|NA|15|TRBJ1-5
CASRGTGSSDRPQHF
>TRBV6-2/TRBV6-3|NA|16|TRBJ2-5
CASSYDPPGRGETQYF
>TRBV27|NA|17|TRBJ2-2
CASRRAGQGAYTGELFF
>TRBV3-1|NA|18|TRBJ2-1
CASSPQYGLAGAYNEQFF
>TRBV5-1|few|17|TRBJ2-1
CASSLEPAGGLLNEQFF
>TRBV20-1|few|11|TRBJ2-1
CSAPAPNEQFF
>TRBV7-9|once|10|TRBJ2-3
CASNPDTQYF
>TRBV5-1|few|13|TRBJ2-3
CASSLQATDTQYF
>TRBV4-3|NA|17|TRBJ2-5
CASSLSGLAGGQETQYF
>TRBV12-3/TRBV12-4|NA|15|TRBJ2-1
CASSHGRAGANEQFF
>TRBV5-5|NA|13|TRBJ2-1
CASSLEHYNEQFF
>TRBV6-6|NA|16|TRBJ2-7
CASSRAGDSLRNEQYF
>TRBV3-1|many|12|TRBJ2-7
CASSRTTYEQYF
>TRBV9|NA|16|TRBJ1-1
CASSVAQTGENTEAFF
>TRBV2|few|13|TRBJ2-1
CLQGGAGEDEQFF
>TRBV7-2|NA|13|TRBJ1-5
CASSLDPQFAQHF
>TRBV28|NA|18|TRBJ1-2
CASSPVVGHPISNYGYTF
>TRBV9|NA|15|TRBJ1-5
CASSAGTADHQPQHF
>TRBV6-2/TRBV6-3|NA|15|TRBJ2-1
CASGSPAGGTDEQFF
>TRBV29-1|NA|14|NA
CSVYSGTNYNEQYF
>TRBV4-3|NA|15|TRBJ2-2
CASSQDGGLAGELFF
>TRBV4-3|NA|21|TRBJ2-4
CASSQDKGTDLFDVAKNIQYF
>TRBV28|few|15|TRBJ2-7
CASSSEGVLSYEQYF
>TRBV19|NA|15|TRBJ1-6
CASSIRSSGNSPLHF
>TRBV7-2|NA|16|NA
CASSLAVAGPSETQYF
>TRBV5-1|NA|17|TRBJ2-5
CASSHRPFGDFQETQYF
>TRBV29-1|NA|16|TRBJ2-1
CSLILGQGLIDNEQFF